This TCR beta chain was captured in a study of blood T cells in healthy people across ages. The germline CDR1 and CDR2 sequences are MNHNS and SASEGT. The CDR3 has 12 residues. With a J-beta primer mix and a sample-barcoded 5' primer, a second PCR ran about 7 to 12 cycles. Every cDNA was tagged by a template-switch adaptor with 12 random nucleotides. One entry per CDR3 protein, called by TCRdb with MiXCR from the 5' RACE reads. This repertoire shows 760,000 or so distinct CDR3 sequences, 25% found once; its top ten account for roughly a tenth. This clonotype has just a few counts. A further study also used this sample, focusing on T cells of mothers and their children.

The clonotype was recovered from a boy between 10 and 17 years old in good health. The chain employs TRBV6-1 and TRBJ2-5; D ambiguous. The assigned J gene may be wrong: the sequence end matches TRBJ2-7 better. Specimen: blood. The CDR3 is CASSEQTNEQYF. The CDR3 nucleotides read TGTGCCAGCAGTGAACAGACGAACGAGCAGTACTTC.